This TCR beta chain is drawn from a study of T cell responses to AZD1222 COVID-19 vaccine. Study-wide findings and caveats: The number of AZD1222 recipients seropositive at baseline was only five or six. Unmutated variant regions are reportedly the target of nearly half of TCRs that are spike-specific.

This CDR3 comprises 16 residues. Trimming left V 3 bases short and J 2 bases short, with 19 bases between. The germline gives CDR1 GTSNPN, CDR2 SVGIG (reference sequence). On this clone itself: Its antigen is unidentified.

Here immunoSEQ multiplex PCR was the method, and the copy in TCRdb shows in-frame clones only, minus some. The data show 120,000 to 150,000 clones, 85% to 90% seen once. Second doses at about 4 or about 12 weeks were pooled. The specimen was peripheral blood, collected 28 days after the second AZD1222 dose. This clonotype originated in an adult who received the AZD1222 COVID-19 vaccine. V is TRBV30 and J is TRBJ1-2, with D hard to call. The CDR3 nucleotides are TGTGCCTGGAGCGCCTTGAAACAGAGCCTCAACTATGGCTACACCTTC. Translation gives CAWSALKQSLNYGYTF.